Below, 14 T cell receptor beta chains from the same sample are listed, as sequenced in a study of response to subunit inactivated influenza vaccine. TCRdb called the RT-PCR reads again in MiXCR, with one record for every CDR3 protein. Of some 570,000 distinct CDR3 sequences listed, approximately 11% are singletons. The same sample was also used in a study of T cells expressing NK-cell markers. This second study notes: Scientists made TCR beta cDNA using 5'RACE template switching with UMIs.

The input for sequencing was PBMCs from blood, taken on the day of vaccination. The receptor set was obtained from a man aged 50 to 59 who received an inactivated influenza vaccine.

A few counts support this clonotype. V is TRBV20-1 and J is TRBJ2-7; maybe TRBD1 (5 bases). The CDR3 spans 13 residues. Germline values: CDR1 DFQATT, CDR2 SNEGSKA (reference sequence). V was pared by 5 bases and J by 2 bases, with 13 bases between. The DNA for the CDR3 is TGCAGTGCTCCGACAGCCACCCCCTACGAGCAGTACTTC. Translation: CSAPTATPYEQYF.

The genes are TRBV4-2 and TRBJ1-5; D unclear. The CDR3 covers 14 residues. Trimming took 2 bases from V and 6 from J, leaving 11 bases between them. Germline-derived CDR1 and CDR2 are LGHNA and YNFKEQ. The CDR3 sequence is CASSQPGRRQPQHF. CDR3 coding DNA: TGTGCCAGCAGCCAACCCGGGCGTCGTCAGCCCCAGCATTTT.

As for this clonotype: This clone may be a read error of a much larger clone one base away. This rearrangement joins TRBV11-2 to TRBJ2-1; the D gene could be TRBD1 or TRBD2 (5 bases each). The CDR3 has 15 amino acids. Looked up from germline, CDR1 is SGHAT and CDR2 is FQNNGV. This CDR3 reads CASSFPGPITNEQSF. CDR3 DNA: TGTGCCAGCAGCTTTCCGGGACCTATCACGAATGAGCAGTCCTTC.

The chain is built from TRBV10-3 and TRBJ2-7; D not certain. Trimming took off 7 bases at V and 1 base at J, with 11 bases between the two ends. CDR1 is ENHRY and CDR2 is SYGVKD in the germline V gene. The length of the CDR3 is 13 residues. The CDR3 DNA reads as TGTGCCATCAATGCCGGAGAATCCTACGAGCAGTACTTC. Amino acid sequence: CAINAGESYEQYF.

There are many counts of this clonotype. The chain uses TRBV18 and TRBJ2-7, with D perhaps being TRBD1 or TRBD2 (5 bases each). Trimming stripped 2 bases from V and 2 bases from J, with 13 bases between. Per germline, CDR1 KGHSH and CDR2 LQKENI. The CDR3 is 15 residues long. CDR3 nucleotide sequence: TGTGCCAGCTCACCAGGGACGGGTGGACCCTACGAGCAGTACTTC. Translating gives CASSPGTGGPYEQYF.

The chain recombines TRBV4-3 with TRBJ1-4; TRBD1 aligns across 10 bases. The junction had 15 bases not matched to a gene; V was cut back by 4 bases and J by 7 bases. The CDR3 is 18 residues long. CDR1 LGHNA and CDR2 YSLEER come from the germline V gene. CDR3 DNA: TGCGCCAGCAGCCCAGGTTCCCGTCCGGGACAGGGGAGTGAAAAACTGTTTTTT. Protein: CASSPGSRPGQGSEKLFF.

The chain uses TRBV28 and TRBJ2-2; 9 nucleotides align to TRBD1. CDR3 length: 16 residues. Germline V gene lookup returns CDR1 MDHEN and CDR2 SYDVKM. The V gene end was trimmed by 3 bases and the J gene end by 6 bases; junction bases not matched to a gene: 8. DNA for the CDR3: TGTGCCAGCAGTTTCCCCGGGACAGGGAGAGCCGGGGAGCTGTTTTTT. Amino acids: CASSFPGTGRAGELFF.

V is TRBV9 and J is TRBJ2-3; 7 bases are shared with TRBD2. The germline V gene has CDR1 SGDLS and CDR2 YYNGEE. The CDR3 has 13 amino acids. V dropped 3 bases and J dropped 10; count of bases not matched to a gene: 8. DNA for the CDR3: TGTGCCAGCAGCGGGACTAGTTCGCTTGCGCAGTATTTT. Translated: CASSGTSSLAQYF.

This clonotype has just a few counts. This chain connects TRBV29-1 to TRBJ2-2; no clear D. The CDR3 is made up of 12 amino acids. V was pared by 7 bases and J by 6 bases, with 12 bases between. Germline lookup yields CDR1 SQVTM and CDR2 ANQGSEA. The CDR3 sequence: CSATGSAGELFF. The DNA of the CDR3 is TGCAGCGCCACTGGGTCGGCCGGGGAGCTGTTTTTT.

The chain links TRBV2 to TRBJ2-1, with TRBD2 matching 14 bases. Germline V gives CDR1 SNHLY, CDR2 FYNNEI. CDR3 length equals 15 residues. The V segment lost 4 bases and the J segment 9 bases; nucleotides outside the gene matches: 5. The CDR3 sequence: CASSGLAGGPSEQFF. In DNA form, the CDR3 reads TGTGCCAGCAGTGGACTAGCGGGAGGGCCGAGTGAGCAGTTCTTC.

In this sample, this clonotype turned up a few times. The chain joins TRBV28 to TRBJ2-7; tentatively, D is TRBD1 (6 bases). The germline V and J ends were trimmed by 11 bases and 3 bases, with 14 bases remaining between them. Germline CDR1 reads MDHEN; CDR2 reads SYDVKM. The CDR3 runs to 12 residues. DNA for the CDR3: TGTGCCGCCCAGGGACACAGCTACGAGCAGTACTTC. Translated: CAAQGHSYEQYF. Looking up the rest from reference TRBV28 and TRBJ2-7 gives the full variable domain: DVKVTQSSRYLVKRTGEKVFLECVQDMDHENMFWYRQDPGLGLRLIYFSYDVKMKEKGDIPEGYSVSREKKERFSLILESASTNQTSMYLCAAQGHSYEQYFGPGTRLTVT.

This clonotype appeared a few times. The V gene is TRBV28, the J gene TRBJ2-7; no reliable D call. This CDR3 comprises 16 residues. V was trimmed by 1 base and J by 2 bases, leaving 15 bases between them. CDR1 and CDR2 (germline): MDHEN, SYDVKM. The CDR3 loop is CASSLLGSSLAYEQYF. Written as DNA, the CDR3 is TGTGCCAGCAGTTTATTGGGGTCCTCCCTTGCCTACGAGCAGTACTTC.

This clonotype showed up just a few times. The V and J genes are TRBV20-1 and TRBJ2-6; no clear D. V lost 4 bases and J lost 0, with 10 bases in between. This CDR3 spans 15 amino acids. CDR1 DFQATT and CDR2 SNEGSKA come from the germline V gene (reference sequence). This CDR3 is CSAIPGPSGANVLTF. CDR3 nucleotides: TGCAGTGCTATACCAGGTCCCTCTGGGGCCAACGTCCTGACTTTC.

This clonotype was seen at least ten times. V is TRBV11-2 and J is TRBJ2-7, with D perhaps being TRBD1 or TRBD2 (5 bases each). Deletions cut 3 bases from V and 4 bases from J, with 13 bases between. Germline V lookup: CDR1 SGHAT, CDR2 FQNNGV. CDR3 length: 14 residues. This chain's CDR3 is CASSFSPEGYEQYF. CDR3 nucleotides: TGTGCCAGCAGCTTCAGCCCTGAGGGGTACGAGCAGTACTTC.